Listed here is a single T cell receptor beta chain. Authors' data handling: Using reference gene primer amplification, nucleated cell counts were estimated. Libraries were prepared by immunoSEQ multiplex PCR; TCRdb keeps only in-frame clonotypes and omits some of them. V and J calls and clone size are given by that table; D and trimming were obtained from the DNA. The sample consists of more than 95,000 clones, around nine tenths of them appearing once. The germline CDR1 and CDR2 sequences are SGHNT and YYREEE (reference sequence). The CDR3 has 14 residues. The trim removed 4 bases at V and 3 bases at J, leaving 2 bases unmatched. The source of the sample is a study of blood T cell repertoires in COVID-19. In the study overall: The United States, Italy and Spain supplied acute and convalescent COVID-19 samples. The cDNA or gDNA used as material had been derived from T cells, B-cell-depleted T cells, or PBMCs.

The sequenced sample consisted of peripheral blood. This clonotype originated in a woman older than 75 with acute or convalescent COVID-19. This chain links TRBV5-4 with TRBJ1-1; 11 nucleotides align to TRBD1. CDR3: CASSRGQGDTEAFF. DNA of the CDR3: TGTGCCAGCAGCCGGGGACAGGGGGACACTGAAGCTTTCTTT.